The next 21 T cell receptor beta chains were all read from a single sample in a study of shared clonotypes between healthy human individuals. Assay: immunoSEQ multiplex PCR; the TCRdb copy retains only in-frame clones and omits some. In the table there are 2 million to 2.5 million clones, approximately 93% of which are singletons. Sample: naive CD4+ T cells from PBMCs. The subset denotes: CD45RA+ positively selected. The receptors were gathered from a man between 18 and 35 years old in good health. Some clones in this sample may be carry-over from other donors' samples.

Comments on this clone: The same CDR3 is also encoded by other DNA sequences in this sample. V is TRBV15 and J is TRBJ2-7; D gene uncertain. Germline assignment: CDR1 LNHNV and CDR2 YYDKDF (reference sequence). The CDR3 spans 12 residues. Trimming left V 5 bases short and J 0 bases short, with 5 bases between. The DNA for the CDR3 is TGTGCCACCAGCCAAGACTCCTACGAGCAGTACTTC. Translating gives CATSQDSYEQYF.

DNA for the CDR3: TGTGCCATCAGTCAGAGAGGGACAATAAACACCGGGGAGCTGTTTTTT. Protein product: CAISQRGTINTGELFF. V is TRBV10-3 and J is TRBJ2-2; a weak D match, TRBD1 (6 bases). Germline assignment: CDR1 ENHRY and CDR2 SYGVKD. The V end lost 5 bases, the J end lost 2 bases, and 15 bases lay between the germline ends. This CDR3 spans 16 amino acids.

The DNA for the CDR3 is TGTGCCTGGATAGCGGGAATGGTGAATGAGCAGTTCTTC. It codes for CAWIAGMVNEQFF. V is TRBV30 and J is TRBJ2-1; 8 nucleotides agree with TRBD2. After removal of 4 bases from V and 7 bases from J, the junction contained 6 bases not matched to a gene. The CDR3 runs 13 residues. Germline V CDR1 and CDR2: GTSNPN, SVGIG (reference sequence).

The rearrangement links TRBV11-2 to TRBJ2-3; D ambiguous. From germline, CDR1 is SGHAT and CDR2 FQNNGV. V was pared by 5 bases and J by 7 bases, with 7 bases between. CDR3 size: 11 residues. Here the CDR3 DNA reads TGTGCCAGCAGCCTCGGGTATACGCAGTATTTT. It encodes CASSLGYTQYF.

This rearrangement joins TRBV28 to TRBJ2-5; the D is unclear. The CDR3 is 12 amino acids. Germline-derived CDR1 and CDR2 are MDHEN and SYDVKM. Trimming took off 4 bases at V and 5 bases at J, with 8 bases between the two ends. The CDR3 here is CASSWGAETQYF. In DNA form, the CDR3 reads TGTGCCAGCAGTTGGGGTGCGGAGACCCAGTACTTC.

The V gene is TRBV6-1, the J gene TRBJ1-4; no clear D gene. From germline, CDR1 is MNHNS and CDR2 SASEGT. This CDR3 contains 15 residues. V was clipped by 1 base and J by 7 bases, with 13 bases between them. In DNA, the CDR3 is TGTGCCAGCAGTGAAGGGACCTCCGTTGGTGAAAAACTGTTTTTT. Residues: CASSEGTSVGEKLFF.

This clone was seen just once. The J gene is TRBJ2-3, the V gene TRBV25-1; 7 nucleotides match TRBD2. J gave up 2 bases and V 5 bases, and 10 bases lay outside the gene matches. Germline V gene lookup returns CDR1 MGHDK and CDR2 SYGVNS. The CDR3 contains 16 residues. This CDR3 reads CASSNHGGGPTDTQYF. The CDR3 DNA reads TGTGCCAGCAGTAACCACGGGGGAGGGCCCACAGATACGCAGTATTTT.

The chain carries TRBV20-1 and TRBJ1-1; D might be TRBD1 (6 bases). There are 11 residues in the CDR3. Between the trimmed V and J ends, which lost 5 bases and 4 bases, there was a span of 8 bases. Germline values: CDR1 DFQATT, CDR2 SNEGSKA (reference sequence). The CDR3 region is CSAPGATEAFF. CDR3 sequence (DNA): TGCAGTGCTCCAGGGGCCACTGAAGCTTTCTTT.

The chain joins TRBV19 to TRBJ2-7; D remains ambiguous. V was cut by 2 bases and J by 3 bases, with 14 bases left in between. This CDR3 comprises 15 residues. Germline values: CDR1 LNHDA, CDR2 SQIVND (reference sequence). CDR3 DNA: TGTGCCAGTAGTATAACCCCCGCCCCCGGCTACGAGCAGTACTTC. This translates into CASSITPAPGYEQYF. Combining the CDR3 with reference TRBV19 and TRBJ2-7 gives the whole variable domain DGGITQSPKYLFRKEGQNVTLSCEQNLNHDAMYWYRQDPGQGLRLIYYSQIVNDFQKGDIAEGYSVSREKKESFPLTVTSAQKNPTAFYLCASSITPAPGYEQYFGPGTRLTVT.

V and J are TRBV6-1 and TRBJ2-3; D is possibly TRBD1 or TRBD2 (5 bases each). This CDR3 comprises 15 residues. Germline CDR1 is MNHNS and CDR2 is SASEGT. V dropped 1 base and J dropped 6 bases, with 14 bases sitting between them. The CDR3 loop reads CASSEGTGPWDTQYF. Here the CDR3 DNA reads TGTGCCAGCAGTGAAGGAACGGGGCCTTGGGATACGCAGTATTTT.

The chain joins TRBV15 to TRBJ2-7; maybe TRBD2 (5 bases). With 2 bases removed from V and 2 bases from J, the gap between germline ends came to 13 bases. The CDR3 sequence is 15 residues long. Germline assignment: CDR1 LNHNV and CDR2 YYDKDF (reference sequence). DNA of the CDR3: TGTGCCACCAGCAGATCCCAATCCGGGGCCTACGAGCAGTACTTC. Its translation is CATSRSQSGAYEQYF.

The CDR3 nucleotides read TGTGCCAGCAGCTTAGGGACAGGGGGTGGCGGCTACACCTTC. Residues: CASSLGTGGGGYTF. The chain links TRBV9 to TRBJ1-2; 11 bases agree with TRBD1. This CDR3 spans 14 amino acids. Germline CDR1 SGDLS, CDR2 YYNGEE. V was pared by 4 bases and J by 8 bases, with 7 bases of the junction left unmatched. The entire variable domain, with the rest obtained from reference TRBV9 and TRBJ1-2, is as follows: DSGVTQTPKHLITATGQRVTLRCSPRSGDLSVYWYQQSLDQGLQFLIQYYNGEERAKGNILERFSAQQFPDLHSELNLSSLELGDSALYFCASSLGTGGGGYTFGSGTRLTVV.

The chain has TRBV28 and TRBJ1-5; 7 bases line up with TRBD1. The germline V gene encodes CDR1 MDHEN and CDR2 SYDVKM. This CDR3 has 13 amino acids. V shed 8 bases and J 3 bases; nucleotides not matched to a gene: 4. The CDR3 region is CASGTVVNQPQHF. CDR3 DNA: TGTGCCAGCGGGACAGTCGTCAATCAGCCCCAGCATTTT.

V gene TRBV28 combines with J gene TRBJ1-5; D not certain. The V end lost 7 bases, the J end lost 3 bases, and 16 bases lay between the germline ends. CDR1 is MDHEN, CDR2 SYDVKM, per germline. This CDR3 comprises 15 residues. The CDR3 region is CASTFVRGFNQPQHF. The CDR3 nucleotides read TGTGCCAGCACCTTCGTCCGCGGATTCAATCAGCCCCAGCATTTT. Looking up the rest from reference TRBV28 and TRBJ1-5 gives the full variable domain: DVKVTQSSRYLVKRTGEKVFLECVQDMDHENMFWYRQDPGLGLRLIYFSYDVKMKEKGDIPEGYSVSREKKERFSLILESASTNQTSMYLCASTFVRGFNQPQHFGDGTRLSIL.

The CDR3 coding sequence is TGTGCCAGCAGTGGTCTACAGGGAAATCAGCCCCAGCATTTT. It encodes CASSGLQGNQPQHF. The chain employs TRBV2 and TRBJ1-5, with D perhaps matching TRBD1 (6 bases). This CDR3 contains 14 residues. V was pared by 4 bases and J by 4 bases, with 11 bases between. CDR1 and CDR2 from the germline V gene are SNHLY and FYNNEI.

The V gene is TRBV6-1, the J gene TRBJ2-7, with D perhaps TRBD1 or TRBD2 (5 bases each). V lost 4 bases, J lost 5 bases, and 24 bases lay in between. The CDR3 spans 17 residues. Germline CDR1 reads MNHNS; CDR2 reads SASEGT. The chain's CDR3 is CASSGRIGGDGSDEQYF. The CDR3 DNA reads TGTGCCAGCAGTGGAAGGATCGGTGGGGACGGGTCAGACGAGCAGTACTTC.

The chain employs TRBV12-2 and TRBJ1-3; TRBD1 is taken as the D call from the table, unchecked against the DNA. TRBV12-2 is a pseudogene segment. The CDR3 spans 18 residues. This CDR3 reads CASRLAPDSHYSGNTIYF. In DNA form, the CDR3 reads TGTGCAAGTCGCTTAGCGCCGGACAGCCATTACTCTGGAAACACCATATATTTT.

This clone was recorded once. V usage is TRBV9 and J usage is TRBJ2-6; no clear D. This CDR3 has 14 residues. CDR1 and CDR2 (germline): SGDLS, YYNGEE. Trimming shortened V by 0 bases and J by 2 bases, and 3 bases separated the two germline ends. The CDR3 protein is CASSVEPGANVLTF. The CDR3 coding sequence is TGTGCCAGCAGCGTAGAGCCTGGGGCCAACGTCCTGACTTTC.

In the case of this clone: This same CDR3 is encoded by further DNA sequences in the sample. The V and J genes are TRBV29-1 and TRBJ2-3; no clear D. This CDR3 has 11 amino acids. The V gene's germline CDR1 is SQVTM and CDR2 ANQGSEA. Trimming shortened V by 4 bases and J by 2 bases, and 4 bases separated the two germline ends. As DNA, the CDR3 is TGCAGCGTTGCGGACACAGATACGCAGTATTTT. Protein sequence: CSVADTDTQYF.

V is TRBV5-6 and J is TRBJ2-1, with 9 nucleotides matching TRBD1. J was trimmed by 7 bases and V by 7 bases; bases with no gene match: 9. CDR1 SGHDT and CDR2 YYEEEE come from the germline V gene. This CDR3 has 14 amino acids. CDR3 nucleotide sequence: TGTGCCAGCGGCCGGGACAGGGTACAAAATGAGCAGTTCTTC. The encoded protein is CASGRDRVQNEQFF. The full variable domain, its missing parts supplied by reference TRBV5-6 and TRBJ2-1, is DAGVTQSPTHLIKTRGQQVTLRCSPKSGHDTVSWYQQALGQGPQFIFQYYEEEERQRGNFPDRFSGHQFPNYSSELNVNALLLGDSALYLCASGRDRVQNEQFFGPGTRLTVL.

The rearrangement uses TRBV7-2 and TRBJ2-1, with 7 bases fitting TRBD2. Germline-derived CDR1 and CDR2 are SGHTA and FQGNSA. With 3 bases clipped from V and 4 bases from J, the junction kept 15 bases outside the gene matches. The CDR3 loop spans 18 amino acids. CDR3 sequence: CASSFGFLAEKHYNEQFF. In DNA form, the CDR3 reads TGTGCCAGCAGCTTCGGATTTCTAGCGGAGAAACATTACAATGAGCAGTTCTTC.